The TCR beta chain described here comes from a study of T cells in Graves' hyperthyroidism and ophthalmopathy. General study findings and limits: Researchers found most expanded thyroid clonotypes above 0.001 in blood as well. From stable hyperthyroidism, ophthalmopathy was set apart by a 13 V-J model.

This clonotype was observed many times. Its matching antigen is unknown. The CDR3 covers 15 residues. V was trimmed by 7 bases and J by 4 bases, leaving 20 bases between them. Germline values: CDR1 SEHNR, CDR2 FQNEAQ (reference sequence). Authors of the study amplified TCR beta CDR3 regions from RNA transcripts. Primed by the HTBI set, a first-round RT-PCR was run on the TCR CDR3. In TCRdb, the multiplex PCR reads were re-called with MiXCR into one record per CDR3 protein. The data hold roughly 550,000 distinct CDR3 sequences, with 15% to 20% observed a single time. Individuals with ophthalmopathy presented a Clinical Activity Score of at least 3, a NOSPECS grade of at least 4 and a duration under 3 months. Clinical symptoms, serum thyroxine and TRAb, thyroid ultrasound and orbital computed tomography together formed the diagnostic basis.

This clonotype was obtained from a woman aged 30 to 39 with Graves' ophthalmopathy. What was sequenced was blood. The rearrangement uses TRBV7-9 and TRBJ2-7; TRBD2 might be the D (5 bases). The CDR3 sequence: CASTDAGPGRYEQYF. The DNA for the CDR3 is TGTGCCAGCACCGATGCGGGTCCGGGTCGGTACGAGCAGTACTTC.